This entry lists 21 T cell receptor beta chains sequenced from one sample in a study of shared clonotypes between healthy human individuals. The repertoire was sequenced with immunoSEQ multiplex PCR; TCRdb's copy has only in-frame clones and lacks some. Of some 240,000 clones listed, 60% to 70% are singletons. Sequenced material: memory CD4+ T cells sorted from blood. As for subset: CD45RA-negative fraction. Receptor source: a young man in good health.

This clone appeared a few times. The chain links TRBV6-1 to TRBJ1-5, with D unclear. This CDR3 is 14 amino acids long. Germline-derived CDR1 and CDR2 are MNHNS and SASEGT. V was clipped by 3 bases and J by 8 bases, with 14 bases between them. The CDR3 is CASSETSRVKPQHF. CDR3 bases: TGTGCCAGCAGTGAGACTTCTCGAGTGAAGCCCCAGCATTTT.

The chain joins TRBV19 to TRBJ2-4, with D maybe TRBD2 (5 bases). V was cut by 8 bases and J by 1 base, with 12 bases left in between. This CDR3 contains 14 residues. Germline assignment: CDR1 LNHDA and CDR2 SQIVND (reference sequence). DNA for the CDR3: TGTGCCAGTGGACTGCCCGGGGCCAAAAACATTCAGTACTTC. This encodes CASGLPGAKNIQYF. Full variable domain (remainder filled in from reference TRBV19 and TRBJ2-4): DGGITQSPKYLFRKEGQNVTLSCEQNLNHDAMYWYRQDPGQGLRLIYYSQIVNDFQKGDIAEGYSVSREKKESFPLTVTSAQKNPTAFYLCASGLPGAKNIQYFGAGTRLSVL.

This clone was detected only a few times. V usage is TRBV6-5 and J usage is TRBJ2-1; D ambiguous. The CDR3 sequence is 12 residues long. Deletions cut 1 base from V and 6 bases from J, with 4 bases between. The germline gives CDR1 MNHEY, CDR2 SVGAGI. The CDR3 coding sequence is TGTGCCAGCAGTTACTTTGGCAATGAGCAGTTCTTC. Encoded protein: CASSYFGNEQFF.

The DNA for the CDR3 is TGTGCCAGCAGCTTAAGGCTAGCGGGAGAGACCCAGTACTTC. Translated, it gives CASSLRLAGETQYF. The V gene is TRBV7-2, the J gene TRBJ2-5; 8 bases match TRBD2. The ends lost 2 bases at V and 4 bases at J; junction bases unmatched: 3. The CDR3 extends over 14 amino acids. The germline V gene has CDR1 SGHTA and CDR2 FQGNSA.

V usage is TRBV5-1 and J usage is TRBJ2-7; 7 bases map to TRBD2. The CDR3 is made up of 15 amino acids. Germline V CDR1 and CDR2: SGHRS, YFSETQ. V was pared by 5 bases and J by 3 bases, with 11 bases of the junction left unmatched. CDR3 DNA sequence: TGCGCCAGCAGGGAAGAGGGACTAAAGTACTACGAGCAGTACTTC. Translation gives CASREEGLKYYEQYF. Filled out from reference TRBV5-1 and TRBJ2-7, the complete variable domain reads KAGVTQTPRYLIKTRGQQVTLSCSPISGHRSVSWYQQTPGQGLQFLFEYFSETQRNKGNFPGRFSGRQFSNSRSEMNVSTLELGDSALYLCASREEGLKYYEQYFGPGTRLTVT.

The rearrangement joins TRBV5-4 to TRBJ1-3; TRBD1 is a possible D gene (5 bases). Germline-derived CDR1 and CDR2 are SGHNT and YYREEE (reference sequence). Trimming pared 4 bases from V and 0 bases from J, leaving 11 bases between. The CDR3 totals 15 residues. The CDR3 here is CASSEGHLSGNTIYF. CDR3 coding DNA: TGTGCCAGCAGCGAAGGACACCTCTCTGGAAACACCATATATTTT.

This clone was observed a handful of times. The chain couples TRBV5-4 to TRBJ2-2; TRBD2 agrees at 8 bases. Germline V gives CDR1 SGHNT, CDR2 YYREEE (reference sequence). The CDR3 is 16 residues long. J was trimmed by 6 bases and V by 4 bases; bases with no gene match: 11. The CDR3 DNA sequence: TGTGCCAGCAGCCCCCGGGAGGGAATTCTCCCCGGGGAGCTGTTTTTT. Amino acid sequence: CASSPREGILPGELFF.

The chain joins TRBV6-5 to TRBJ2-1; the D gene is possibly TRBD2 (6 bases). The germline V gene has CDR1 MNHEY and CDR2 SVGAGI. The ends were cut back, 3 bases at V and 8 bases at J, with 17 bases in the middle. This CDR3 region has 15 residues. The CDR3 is CASSYSGYSSDEQFF. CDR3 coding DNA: TGTGCCAGCAGTTATTCGGGGTATTCTAGCGATGAGCAGTTCTTC.

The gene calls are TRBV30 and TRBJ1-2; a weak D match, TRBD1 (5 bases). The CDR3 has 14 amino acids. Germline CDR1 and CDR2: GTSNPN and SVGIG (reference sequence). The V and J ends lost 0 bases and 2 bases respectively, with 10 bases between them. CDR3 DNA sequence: TGTGCCTGGAGTGTGGGGGACTGGAACTATGGCTACACCTTC. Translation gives CAWSVGDWNYGYTF.

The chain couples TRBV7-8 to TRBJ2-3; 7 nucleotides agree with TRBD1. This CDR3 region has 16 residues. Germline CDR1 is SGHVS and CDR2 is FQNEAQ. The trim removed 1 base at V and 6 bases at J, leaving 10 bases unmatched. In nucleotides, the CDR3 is TGTGCCAGCAGCTTAGAGGACAGGCCGGGGTTTGATACGCAGTATTTT. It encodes CASSLEDRPGFDTQYF.

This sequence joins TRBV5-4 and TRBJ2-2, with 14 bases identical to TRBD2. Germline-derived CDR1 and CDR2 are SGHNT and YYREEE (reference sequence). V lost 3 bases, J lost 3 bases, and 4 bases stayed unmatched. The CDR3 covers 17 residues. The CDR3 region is CASSSGLAGGYTGELFF. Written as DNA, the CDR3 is TGTGCCAGCAGCTCTGGACTAGCGGGAGGCTACACCGGGGAGCTGTTTTTT.

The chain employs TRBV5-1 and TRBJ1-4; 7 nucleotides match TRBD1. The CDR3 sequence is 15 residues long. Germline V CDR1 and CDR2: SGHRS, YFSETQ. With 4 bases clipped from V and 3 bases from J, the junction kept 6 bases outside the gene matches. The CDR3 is CASSQTQGSNEKLFF. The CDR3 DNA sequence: TGCGCCAGCAGCCAAACACAGGGGTCTAATGAAAAACTGTTTTTT.

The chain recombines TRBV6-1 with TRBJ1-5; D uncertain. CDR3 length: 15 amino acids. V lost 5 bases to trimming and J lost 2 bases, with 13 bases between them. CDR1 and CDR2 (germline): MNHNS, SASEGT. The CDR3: CASSPKGNGNQPQHF. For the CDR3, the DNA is TGTGCCAGCAGTCCTAAGGGAAATGGCAATCAGCCCCAGCATTTT.

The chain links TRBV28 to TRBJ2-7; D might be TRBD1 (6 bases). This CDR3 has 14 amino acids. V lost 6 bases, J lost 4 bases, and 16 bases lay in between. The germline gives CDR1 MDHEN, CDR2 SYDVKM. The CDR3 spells CASRPAGTTYEQYF. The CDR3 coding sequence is TGTGCCAGCAGACCAGCCGGGACAACGTACGAGCAGTACTTC.

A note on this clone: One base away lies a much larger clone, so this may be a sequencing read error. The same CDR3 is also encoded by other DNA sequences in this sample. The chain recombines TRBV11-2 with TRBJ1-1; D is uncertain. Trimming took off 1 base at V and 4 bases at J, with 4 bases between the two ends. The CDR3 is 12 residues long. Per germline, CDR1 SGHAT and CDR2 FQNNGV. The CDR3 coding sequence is TGTGCCAGCAGCTTAGGGGCCACTGAAGCTTTCTTT. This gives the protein CASSLGATEAFF.

The CDR3 sequence is CASSPDSSGNTIYF. DNA for the CDR3: TGCGCCAGCAGCCCGGACAGCTCTGGAAACACCATATATTTT. The chain links TRBV5-1 to TRBJ1-3, with a tentative D call TRBD1 (6 bases). This CDR3 has 14 amino acids. V lost 4 bases to trimming and J lost 0 bases, with 8 bases between them. CDR1 is SGHRS, CDR2 YFSETQ, per germline.

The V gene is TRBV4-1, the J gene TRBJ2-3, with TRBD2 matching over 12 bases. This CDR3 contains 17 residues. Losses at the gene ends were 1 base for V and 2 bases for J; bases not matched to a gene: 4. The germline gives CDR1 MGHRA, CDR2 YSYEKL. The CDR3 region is CASSQVGLAGFTDTQYF. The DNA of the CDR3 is TGCGCCAGCAGCCAAGTAGGACTAGCGGGGTTCACAGATACGCAGTATTTT.

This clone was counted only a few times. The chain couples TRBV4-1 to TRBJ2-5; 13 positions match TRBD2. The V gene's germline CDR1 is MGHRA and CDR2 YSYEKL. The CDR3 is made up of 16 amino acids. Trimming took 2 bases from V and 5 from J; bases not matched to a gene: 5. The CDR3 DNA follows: TGCGCCAGCAGCCAAATACTAGCGGGAGGGCAGGAGACCCAGTACTTC. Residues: CASSQILAGGQETQYF.

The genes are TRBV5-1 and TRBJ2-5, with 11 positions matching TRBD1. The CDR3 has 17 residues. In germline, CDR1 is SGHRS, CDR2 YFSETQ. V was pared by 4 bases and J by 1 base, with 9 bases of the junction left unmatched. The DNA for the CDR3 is TGCGCCAGCAGCCGGCCGACCGGGACAGGGGGCCAAGAGACCCAGTACTTC. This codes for CASSRPTGTGGQETQYF.

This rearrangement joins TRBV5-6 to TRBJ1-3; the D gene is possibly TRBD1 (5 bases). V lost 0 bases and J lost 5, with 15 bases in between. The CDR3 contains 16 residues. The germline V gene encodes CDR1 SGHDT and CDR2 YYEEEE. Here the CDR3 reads CASSLVGGTSRNTIYF. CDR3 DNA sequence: TGTGCCAGCAGCTTGGTTGGGGGAACGTCTAGAAACACCATATATTTT.

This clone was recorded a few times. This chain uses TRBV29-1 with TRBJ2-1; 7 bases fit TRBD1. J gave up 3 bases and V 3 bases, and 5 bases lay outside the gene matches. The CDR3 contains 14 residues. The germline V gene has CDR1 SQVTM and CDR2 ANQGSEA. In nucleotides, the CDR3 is TGCAGCGTTGATCTGTGGGACAGCTACAATGAGCAGTTCTTC. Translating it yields CSVDLWDSYNEQFF.